The TCR beta chain under discussion was sequenced for a study of blood T cell repertoires in COVID-19. Here immunoSEQ multiplex PCR was the method, and the copy in TCRdb shows in-frame clones only, minus some. The data contain 250,000 to 350,000 clones, around 90% of them singletons. The germline V gene encodes CDR1 SNHLY and CDR2 FYNNEI. The CDR3 loop spans 14 amino acids. The V and J ends lost 6 bases and 7 bases respectively, with 18 bases between them. What was sequenced was PBMCs or T cells enriched from blood (not recorded which). This TCR was recovered from an older woman in a cohort exposed to, infected with or recovered from COVID-19 (not recorded which). V is TRBV2 and J is TRBJ1-1, with D perhaps matching TRBD1 (5 bases). CDR3 DNA sequence: TGTGCCAGCAGCTCCATGGGGGAGGGGAGTGAAGCTTTCTTT. It is translated as CASSSMGEGSEAFF.